This T cell receptor beta chain was captured in a study of T cell repertoires in cytomegalovirus infection. TCRdb used MiXCR to reprocess the reads, holding one entry per CDR3 protein. Counted here are some 700,000 distinct CDR3 sequences, approximately 34% occurring once; the ten biggest clones make up under 3.5%. Study outcomes and limitations: Ex vivo responses were dominated by HLA-C-restricted CMV-specific TCR beta clonotypes.

Points on this clonotype: No antigen is known for it.

The source is a human donor in good health (CMV status not recorded). Some clones in this sample may be carry-over from other donors' samples. Sequencing was done on a sample of PBMCs.

CDR3 coding DNA: TGTGCCAGCAGTTCCCCGGGAAGGGGGGGATACAATGAGCAGTTCTTC. The encoded protein is CASSSPGRGGYNEQFF. This chain uses TRBV28 with TRBJ2-1, with D possibly TRBD2 on 7 matching bases. The CDR3 sequence is 16 residues long. Trimming left V 4 bases short and J 4 bases short, with 17 bases between. Germline CDR1 is MDHEN and CDR2 is SYDVKM.